A single sample is the source of the 23 T cell receptor beta chains below, sequenced in a study of cytomegalovirus exposure and HLA in healthy donors. TCRdb's copy holds only in-frame clones and misses some; the assay was immunoSEQ multiplex PCR. The sample lists some 140,000 clones, roughly nine tenths occurring once. The sequenced sample consisted of PBMCs. The receptors stem from a man between 18 and 35 years old in good health and CMV-seronegative.

The rearrangement uses TRBV5-1 and TRBJ2-2, with D hard to call. Trimming cost V 5 bases and J 4 bases, with 18 bases left between them. Germline V gene data show CDR1 as SGHRS and CDR2 as YFSETQ. The CDR3 runs to 16 residues. CDR3 in amino acids: CASSSPAQEVTGELFF. CDR3 sequence (DNA): TGCGCCAGCAGTTCCCCTGCCCAGGAAGTCACCGGGGAGCTGTTTTTT.

The chain carries TRBV7-2 and TRBJ2-7; 11 bases agree with TRBD2. The trim removed 4 bases at V and 3 bases at J, leaving 5 bases unmatched. In germline, CDR1 is SGHTA, CDR2 FQGNSA. CDR3 length: 15 residues. The CDR3 DNA reads as TGTGCCAGCAGCTCCGGACTAGCGGGTAACTACGAGCAGTACTTC. Translation: CASSSGLAGNYEQYF.

The V call is TRBV7-2, the J call TRBJ2-1; tentative D call: TRBD2 (5 bases). This CDR3 is built from 12 residues. Deletions cut 3 bases from V and 12 bases from J, with 12 bases between. Germline V gene lookup returns CDR1 SGHTA and CDR2 FQGNSA. CDR3 in amino acids: CASSLDSAPQFF. In DNA, the CDR3 is TGTGCCAGCAGCTTGGATAGCGCCCCGCAGTTCTTC. Variable domain in full (rest from reference TRBV7-2 and TRBJ2-1): GAGVSQSPSNKVTEKGKDVELRCDPISGHTALYWYRQSLGQGLEFLIYFQGNSAPDKSGLPSDRFSAERTGGSVSTLTIQRTQQEDSAVYLCASSLDSAPQFFGPGTRLTVL.

This clone was detected a few times. The chain couples TRBV2 to TRBJ2-1; 12 bases are shared with TRBD2. Germline V gives CDR1 SNHLY, CDR2 FYNNEI. The ends lost 6 bases at V and 4 bases at J; junction bases unmatched: 4. CDR3 length: 15 amino acids. The CDR3 DNA reads as TGTGCCAGCAGAGGCGGGACTAGCGGGTACAATGAGCAGTTCTTC. Its translation is CASRGGTSGYNEQFF.

This sequence joins TRBV4-3 and TRBJ2-1, with TRBD2 matching over 8 bases. The CDR3 consists of 15 residues. Germline lookup yields CDR1 LGHNA and CDR2 YSLEER. V trimming: 0 bases; J trimming: 8 bases; junction bases outside the gene matches: 6. The CDR3 region is CASSQEFSGGDEQFF. The CDR3 DNA sequence: TGCGCCAGCAGCCAAGAATTCTCGGGGGGGGATGAGCAGTTCTTC.

The chain combines TRBV9 with TRBJ2-2; D remains unclear. V gave up 0 bases and J gave up 4 bases, with 10 bases separating them. CDR1 and CDR2 from the germline V gene are SGDLS and YYNGEE. This CDR3 has 15 amino acids. The CDR3 loop is CASSVAGLSTGELFF. CDR3 nucleotide sequence: TGTGCCAGCAGCGTAGCCGGGTTGAGCACCGGGGAGCTGTTTTTT.

The rearrangement uses TRBV5-1 and TRBJ1-5; possibly TRBD1 for D (5 bases). Per germline, CDR1 SGHRS and CDR2 YFSETQ. V shed 4 bases and J shed 0 bases, with 11 bases lying between them. The CDR3 consists of 15 residues. In DNA, the CDR3 is TGCGCCAGCAGCCCGGGGGGGAATAGCAATCAGCCCCAGCATTTT. Amino acid sequence: CASSPGGNSNQPQHF.

The chain employs TRBV5-1 and TRBJ1-4, with a possible D match to TRBD1 (6 bases). CDR3 length equals 19 residues. Per the germline V gene, CDR1 is SGHRS and CDR2 is YFSETQ. The V end lost 3 bases, the J end lost 0 bases, and 21 bases lay between the germline ends. This chain's CDR3 is CASSWGARGTKTTNEKLFF. The CDR3 DNA sequence: TGCGCCAGCAGCTGGGGGGCCCGGGGGACTAAAACAACTAATGAAAAACTGTTTTTT.

The rearrangement joins TRBV29-1 to TRBJ1-2; TRBD1 matches 9 bases. Germline CDR1 reads SQVTM; CDR2 reads ANQGSEA. The CDR3 extends over 13 amino acids. Losses at the gene ends were 1 base for V and 6 bases for J; bases not matched to a gene: 3. CDR3 bases: TGCAGCGTTGAAGGGGGACAGGGTGATGGCTACACCTTC. Its translation is CSVEGGQGDGYTF.

This clone was detected a few times. The chain links TRBV28 to TRBJ1-1; D possibly corresponds to TRBD1 (5 bases). Germline V CDR1 and CDR2: MDHEN, SYDVKM. The V end lost 6 bases, the J end lost 5 bases, and 19 bases lay between the germline ends. The CDR3 length is 15 residues. The chain's CDR3 is CASSQPLAGNTEAFF. For the CDR3, the DNA is TGTGCCAGCAGCCAACCGCTCGCAGGGAATACTGAAGCTTTCTTT.

J is TRBJ1-1 and V is TRBV29-1; the D gene is possibly TRBD1 (6 bases). CDR1 and CDR2 (germline): SQVTM, ANQGSEA. Trimming pared 6 bases from V and 4 bases from J, leaving 12 bases between. The CDR3 covers 12 residues. DNA of the CDR3: TGCAGCGTGCGTACAGGGAGCACTGAAGCTTTCTTT. Translated, it gives CSVRTGSTEAFF. The full variable domain, with the rest looked up from reference TRBV29-1 and TRBJ1-1, is SAVISQKPSRDICQRGTSLTIQCQVDSQVTMMFWYRQQPGQSLTLIATANQGSEATYESGFVIDKFPISRPNLTFSTLTVSNMSPEDSSIYLCSVRTGSTEAFFGQGTRLTVV.

The rearrangement links TRBV27 to TRBJ2-7; D may be TRBD2 (5 bases). CDR1 and CDR2 from the germline V gene are MNHEY and SMNVEV (reference sequence). This CDR3 region has 16 residues. V lost 0 bases and J lost 2, with 14 bases in between. CDR3 in amino acids: CASSLSIAKPAYEQYF. The CDR3 region has the DNA TGTGCCAGCAGTTTATCGATAGCGAAGCCGGCCTACGAGCAGTACTTC.

The chain has TRBV19 and TRBJ2-2; D is unclear. V shed 3 bases and J shed 6 bases, with 5 bases lying between them. The CDR3 is made up of 12 amino acids. Germline V gene lookup returns CDR1 LNHDA and CDR2 SQIVND (reference sequence). The chain's CDR3 is CASSISAGELFF. The CDR3 region has the DNA TGTGCCAGTAGTATTTCGGCCGGGGAGCTGTTTTTT.

This chain's CDR3 is CASSQNPLGQSYGYTF. The CDR3 DNA follows: TGTGCCAGCTCACAAAACCCCCTGGGGCAGTCCTATGGCTACACCTTC. This chain links TRBV18 with TRBJ1-2, with D possibly matching TRBD1 (5 bases). The germline V and J ends were trimmed by 4 bases and 4 bases, with 19 bases remaining between them. This CDR3 contains 16 residues. Germline V gene lookup returns CDR1 KGHSH and CDR2 LQKENI.

Here the CDR3 reads CASSPPRQGASTEAFF. CDR3 DNA: TGTGCCAGCTCACCACCGAGGCAGGGGGCGAGCACTGAAGCTTTCTTT. This chain uses TRBV18 with TRBJ1-1; 8 nucleotides agree with TRBD1. CDR3 length: 16 amino acids. Germline V gene data show CDR1 as KGHSH and CDR2 as LQKENI. V lost 0 bases and J lost 4; bases outside the gene matches: 7.

J is TRBJ1-2 and V is TRBV5-1, with D uncertain. V was clipped by 1 base and J by 1 base, with 8 bases between them. The CDR3 extends over 14 amino acids. Germline assignment: CDR1 SGHRS and CDR2 YFSETQ. The CDR3 loop reads CASSLYGVNYGYTF. DNA for the CDR3: TGCGCCAGCAGCTTGTACGGAGTTAACTATGGCTACACCTTC.

This clone was picked up one time. J is TRBJ2-1 and V is TRBV7-7, with TRBD2 as a possible D gene (5 bases). The CDR3 sequence is 16 residues long. Germline values: CDR1 SSHAT, CDR2 FNYEAQ (reference sequence). V shed 1 base and J shed 6 bases, with 16 bases lying between them. The CDR3 region has the DNA TGTGCCAGCAGCTTAGGTCGGGGTGTTCCCTCCAATGAGCAGTTCTTC. Protein: CASSLGRGVPSNEQFF. Supplemented by reference TRBV7-7 and TRBJ2-1, the full variable domain reads GAGVSQSPRYKVTKRGQDVTLRCDPISSHATLYWYQQALGQGPEFLTYFNYEAQPDKSGLPSDRFSAERPEGSISTLTIQRTEQRDSAMYRCASSLGRGVPSNEQFFGPGTRLTVL.

V is TRBV28 and J is TRBJ2-7, with 7 nucleotides matching TRBD1. After removal of 5 bases from V and 0 bases from J, the junction contained 4 bases not matched to a gene. Germline CDR1 and CDR2: MDHEN and SYDVKM. The CDR3 has 14 amino acids. CDR3 amino acids: CASSLGQPSYEQYF. CDR3 nucleotides: TGTGCCAGCAGTCTGGGACAGCCCTCCTACGAGCAGTACTTC.

For the CDR3, the DNA is TGTGCCAGCTCACCAGGGCAGGGAGAGACCCAGTACTTC. It specifies CASSPGQGETQYF. The rearrangement joins TRBV18 to TRBJ2-5, with D possibly being TRBD1 (5 bases). From germline, CDR1 is KGHSH and CDR2 LQKENI. The CDR3 runs 13 residues. Trimming pared 2 bases from V and 4 bases from J, leaving 8 bases between.

This chain connects TRBV6-4 to TRBJ1-2, with D hard to call. The CDR3 covers 14 residues. Germline V gives CDR1 MRHNA, CDR2 SNTAGT. V was cut by 6 bases and J by 4 bases, with 15 bases left in between. The CDR3 nucleotides are TGTGCCAGCAGCCCCACGGTGACTAGCTATGGCTACACCTTC. Translated, it gives CASSPTVTSYGYTF.

This clone was seen once. The chain has TRBV7-2 and TRBJ2-5, with D perhaps matching TRBD1 (6 bases). The CDR3 totals 14 residues. V lost 4 bases, J lost 5 bases, and 14 bases lay in between. Germline CDR1 and CDR2: SGHTA and FQGNSA. CDR3 DNA: TGTGCCAGCAGCTATACTAACACAGGGGAGACCCAGTACTTC. This gives the protein CASSYTNTGETQYF.

The genes are TRBV19 and TRBJ1-1; TRBD1 might be the D (5 bases). Germline loops: CDR1 LNHDA, CDR2 SQIVND (reference sequence). The V end lost 1 base, the J end lost 4 bases, and 10 bases lay between the germline ends. This CDR3 comprises 14 residues. Written as DNA, the CDR3 is TGTGCCAGTAGTATAGGGGGGGTAACCACTGAAGCTTTCTTT. Its protein product is CASSIGGVTTEAFF.

The count of this clone is one. The V and J genes are TRBV2 and TRBJ2-2, with TRBD2 matching over 12 bases. Germline V gives CDR1 SNHLY, CDR2 FYNNEI. The length of the CDR3 is 17 residues. Trimming cost V 5 bases and J 6 bases; bases outside gene matches: 10. CDR3: CASSSPLLAGGAGELFF. For the CDR3, the DNA is TGTGCCAGCAGTTCCCCTCTTCTAGCGGGGGGGGCCGGGGAGCTGTTTTTT.